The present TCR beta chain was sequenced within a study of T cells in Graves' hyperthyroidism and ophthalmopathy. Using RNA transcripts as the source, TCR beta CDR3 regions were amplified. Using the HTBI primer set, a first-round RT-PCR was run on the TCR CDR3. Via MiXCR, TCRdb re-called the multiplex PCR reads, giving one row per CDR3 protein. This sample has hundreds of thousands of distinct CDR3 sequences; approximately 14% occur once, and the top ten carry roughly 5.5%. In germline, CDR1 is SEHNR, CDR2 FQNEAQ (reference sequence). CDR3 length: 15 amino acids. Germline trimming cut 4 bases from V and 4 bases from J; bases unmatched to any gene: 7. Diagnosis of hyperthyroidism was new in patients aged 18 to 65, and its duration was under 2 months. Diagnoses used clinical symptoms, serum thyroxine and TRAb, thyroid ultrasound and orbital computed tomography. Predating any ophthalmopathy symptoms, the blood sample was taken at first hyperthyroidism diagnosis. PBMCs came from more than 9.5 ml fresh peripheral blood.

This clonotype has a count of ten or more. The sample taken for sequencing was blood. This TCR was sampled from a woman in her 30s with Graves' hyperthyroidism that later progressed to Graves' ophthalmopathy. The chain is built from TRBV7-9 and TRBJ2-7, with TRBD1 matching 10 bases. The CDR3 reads CASSSGTGVLYEQYF. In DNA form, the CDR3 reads TGTGCCAGCAGCTCCGGGACAGGGGTGTTGTACGAGCAGTACTTC.